This T cell receptor (beta chain) was documented in a study of cytotoxic CD8 clonotypes in ibrutinib-treated CLL. CDR1 and CDR2 from the germline V gene are SGDLS and YYNGEE. CDR3 length equals 13 residues. V shed 0 bases and J shed 7 bases, with 11 bases lying between them. Clones were sequenced by immunoSEQ multiplex PCR, and TCRdb holds only the in-frame ones, with some missing. Counted here are about 25,000 clones, just under 80% occurring once; the ten biggest clones make up around 8.1%. This sequence originates from a human donor with chronic lymphocytic leukemia. This specimen was PBMCs, taken before ibrutinib treatment. V and J are TRBV9 and TRBJ2-7, with D tentatively TRBD1 (6 bases). CDR3 DNA: TGTGCCAGCAGCGTAGATGGGGGCAGGGAGCAGTACTTC. Its protein product is CASSVDGGREQYF.